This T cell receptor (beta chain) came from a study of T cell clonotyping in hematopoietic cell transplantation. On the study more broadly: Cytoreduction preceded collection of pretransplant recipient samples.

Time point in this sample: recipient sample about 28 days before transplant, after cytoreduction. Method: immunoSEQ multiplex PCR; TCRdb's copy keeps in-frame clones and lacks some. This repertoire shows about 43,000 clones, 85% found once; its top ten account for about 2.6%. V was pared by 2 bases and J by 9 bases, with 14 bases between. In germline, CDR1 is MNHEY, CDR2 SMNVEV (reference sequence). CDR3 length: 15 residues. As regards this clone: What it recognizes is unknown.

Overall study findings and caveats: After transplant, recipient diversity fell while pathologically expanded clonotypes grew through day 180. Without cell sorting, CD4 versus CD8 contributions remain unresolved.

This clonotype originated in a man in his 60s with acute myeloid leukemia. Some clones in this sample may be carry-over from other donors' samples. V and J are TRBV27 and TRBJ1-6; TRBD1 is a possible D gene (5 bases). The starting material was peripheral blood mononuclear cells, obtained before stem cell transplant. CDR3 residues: CASSLSGDLVSPLHF. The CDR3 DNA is TGTGCCAGCAGTTTAAGCGGGGACTTGGTTTCACCCCTCCACTTT.